The 28 T cell receptor beta chains listed next were all sequenced from one sample in a study of blood T cell repertoires in COVID-19. The table came from immunoSEQ multiplex PCR; TCRdb's copy has only in-frame clones and leaves some out. The repertoire holds approximately 200,000 clones, with 60% to 80% as singletons. Sequencing used peripheral blood. These receptors originate from a man in his sixties with active or convalescent COVID-19.

The chain couples TRBV7-8 to TRBJ1-4; a possible D gene is TRBD1 (6 bases). In germline, CDR1 is SGHVS, CDR2 FQNEAQ. The CDR3 loop spans 14 amino acids. Trimming stripped 6 bases from V and 0 bases from J, with 8 bases between. CDR3 nucleotides: TGTGCCAGCAGACAGGGTACAACTAATGAAAAACTGTTTTTT. Encoded protein: CASRQGTTNEKLFF.

This clone was seen only a few times. The chain employs TRBV9 and TRBJ1-1, with 9 bases aligning to TRBD1. The V gene's germline CDR1 is SGDLS and CDR2 YYNGEE. With V trimmed by 1 base and J by 1 base, 5 bases remained unmatched. This CDR3 contains 16 residues. The CDR3 coding sequence is TGTGCCAGCAGCGTATCCAAGGGACAGGGGAACACTGAAGCTTTCTTT. The encoded protein is CASSVSKGQGNTEAFF.

This rearrangement joins TRBV29-1 to TRBJ2-7; TRBD1 agrees at 11 bases. There are 13 residues in the CDR3. Trimming cost V 3 bases and J 9 bases; bases outside gene matches: 7. CDR1 is SQVTM, CDR2 ANQGSEA, per germline. CDR3 loop: CSVDGTGGIRQYF. In nucleotides, the CDR3 is TGCAGCGTTGACGGGACAGGGGGGATCAGGCAGTACTTC.

The CDR3 sequence: CASSGDRGYGYTF. Here the CDR3 DNA reads TGTGCCAGCAGCGGGGACAGGGGCTATGGCTACACCTTC. V is TRBV5-6 and J is TRBJ1-2; 10 nucleotides agree with TRBD1. This CDR3 spans 13 amino acids. Germline V lookup: CDR1 SGHDT, CDR2 YYEEEE. The V segment lost 4 bases and the J segment 4 bases; nucleotides outside the gene matches: 1.

The chain is built from TRBV28 and TRBJ1-5; the match to TRBD1 covers 10 bases. Germline V gene data show CDR1 as MDHEN and CDR2 as SYDVKM. V was pared by 6 bases and J by 3 bases, with 5 bases of the junction left unmatched. This CDR3 region has 15 residues. As DNA, the CDR3 is TGTGCCAGCAGACCCGGGACAGGGGTCAATCAGCCCCAGCATTTT. It specifies CASRPGTGVNQPQHF. The complete variable domain, with remaining parts taken from reference TRBV28 and TRBJ1-5, reads DVKVTQSSRYLVKRTGEKVFLECVQDMDHENMFWYRQDPGLGLRLIYFSYDVKMKEKGDIPEGYSVSREKKERFSLILESASTNQTSMYLCASRPGTGVNQPQHFGDGTRLSIL.

This clone was seen a few times. This chain links TRBV9 with TRBJ1-6; the match to TRBD1 covers 9 bases. J lost 10 bases, V lost 4 bases, and 6 bases had no gene match. The CDR3 runs to 14 residues. Germline V gene lookup returns CDR1 SGDLS and CDR2 YYNGEE. CDR3 sequence: CASSPRTGVSPLHF. CDR3 DNA sequence: TGTGCCAGCAGCCCGCGGACAGGGGTATCACCCCTCCACTTT.

This clone came up once. The chain joins TRBV3-1 (or the pseudogene TRBV3-2) to TRBJ1-6; a possible D gene is TRBD1 (5 bases). Trimming removed 7 bases from V and 4 bases from J, with 14 bases in between. CDR3 length equals 15 residues. Germline assignment: CDR1 LGHDT and CDR2 YNNKEL (reference sequence). Here the CDR3 reads CASNRDGGYNSPLHF. The CDR3 DNA is TGTGCCAGCAACCGGGACGGAGGGTATAATTCACCCCTCCACTTT.

The chain uses TRBV16 and TRBJ2-7; 8 bases line up with TRBD2. CDR3 length: 15 residues. With V trimmed by 1 base and J by 7 bases, 9 bases remained unmatched. CDR1 and CDR2 from the germline V gene are KGHSY and FQNENV. Here the CDR3 DNA reads TGTGCCAGCAGCCAATTACGAGCGGGAGTTAGGGAGCAGTACTTC. Translated: CASSQLRAGVREQYF.

The chain recombines TRBV25-1 with TRBJ1-1; 7 positions agree with TRBD1. J lost 8 bases, V lost 4 bases, and 7 bases had no gene match. The CDR3 extends over 13 amino acids. In germline, CDR1 is MGHDK, CDR2 SYGVNS. In DNA, the CDR3 is TGTGCCAGCAGTGTTTACCGGGACAGCGAAGCTTTCTTT. Its translation: CASSVYRDSEAFF. Full variable domain (rest looked up from reference TRBV25-1 and TRBJ1-1): EADIYQTPRYLVIGTGKKITLECSQTMGHDKMYWYQQDPGMELHLIHYSYGVNSTEKGDLSSESTVSRIRTEHFPLTLESARPSHTSQYLCASSVYRDSEAFFGQGTRLTVV.

This clone has a handful of counts. The CDR3 protein is CASRIDGNSYEQYF. The CDR3 DNA follows: TGTGCCAGCAGAATTGACGGAAACAGCTACGAGCAGTACTTC. The rearrangement uses TRBV7-9 and TRBJ2-7, with D uncertain. The CDR3 spans 14 residues. Between the trimmed V and J ends, which lost 6 bases and 3 bases, there was a span of 15 bases. Germline loops: CDR1 SEHNR, CDR2 FQNEAQ (reference sequence). The complete variable domain, with remaining parts taken from reference TRBV7-9 and TRBJ2-7, reads DTGVSQNPRHKITKRGQNVTFRCDPISEHNRLYWYRQTLGQGPEFLTYFQNEAQLEKSRLLSDRFSAERPKGSFSTLEIQRTEQGDSAMYLCASRIDGNSYEQYFGPGTRLTVT.

This rearrangement joins TRBV6-5 to TRBJ1-1; TRBD1 agrees at 9 bases. The J segment lost 1 base and the V segment lost 6 bases, leaving 6 bases of the junction unmatched. Germline values: CDR1 MNHEY, CDR2 SVGAGI. The CDR3 has 15 residues. The CDR3, as DNA: TGTGCCAGCAGGAGGCCGGGACAGGGGAACACTGAAGCTTTCTTT. It encodes CASRRPGQGNTEAFF.

This clone was seen a handful of times. The V gene is TRBV9, the J gene TRBJ2-1; TRBD2 agrees at 11 bases. The CDR3 is 16 amino acids. Germline V gene sequence: CDR1 SGDLS, CDR2 YYNGEE. Losses at the gene ends were 2 bases for V and 4 bases for J; bases not matched to a gene: 5. CDR3 residues: CASSVGLAEYYNEQFF. CDR3 bases: TGTGCCAGCAGCGTGGGACTAGCGGAGTATTACAATGAGCAGTTCTTC.

By share, this clone ranks as medium-sized. This sequence joins TRBV28 and TRBJ1-5, with 7 bases lining up with TRBD1. The V gene end was trimmed by 7 bases and the J gene end by 6 bases; junction bases not matched to a gene: 12. The CDR3 is 15 residues long. Per the germline V gene, CDR1 is MDHEN and CDR2 is SYDVKM. The CDR3 DNA reads TGTGCCAGCACCACCCCCCCGACAGGGTTTCAGCCCCAGCATTTT. It codes for CASTTPPTGFQPQHF.

V gene TRBV6-2 or TRBV6-3 combines with J gene TRBJ2-7, with TRBD1 as a possible D gene (5 bases). Trimming removed 0 bases from V and 2 bases from J, with 14 bases in between. Germline V gives CDR1 MNHEY, CDR2 SVGEGT. This CDR3 comprises 16 residues. The CDR3 DNA reads as TGTGCCAGCAGTTACTCCCCGTTGGGGCCTCCCTACGAGCAGTACTTC. Translating gives CASSYSPLGPPYEQYF.

This chain joins TRBV20-1 and TRBJ1-2; D unclear. The CDR3 has 11 residues. V was pared by 2 bases and J by 8 bases, with 9 bases between. Germline V lookup: CDR1 DFQATT, CDR2 SNEGSKA (reference sequence). This chain's CDR3 is CSARWMRGYTF. Written as DNA, the CDR3 is TGCAGTGCTAGATGGATGCGGGGCTACACCTTC.

In DNA, the CDR3 is TGTGCCAGCAGACCAGGGGGGCTGGTAGATACGCAGTATTTT. Its translation: CASRPGGLVDTQYF. V and J are TRBV28 and TRBJ2-3; D might be TRBD1 (7 bases). The germline V gene has CDR1 MDHEN and CDR2 SYDVKM. This CDR3 has 14 residues. V dropped 6 bases and J dropped 5 bases, with 15 bases sitting between them. The complete variable domain, with remaining parts taken from reference TRBV28 and TRBJ2-3, reads DVKVTQSSRYLVKRTGEKVFLECVQDMDHENMFWYRQDPGLGLRLIYFSYDVKMKEKGDIPEGYSVSREKKERFSLILESASTNQTSMYLCASRPGGLVDTQYFGPGTRLTVL.

The chain has TRBV5-6 and TRBJ2-1; D is unresolved. The CDR3 sequence is 12 residues long. Trimming pared 5 bases from V and 10 bases from J, leaving 13 bases between. Germline loops: CDR1 SGHDT, CDR2 YYEEEE. The CDR3: CASRTPAEEQFF. The CDR3 DNA reads as TGTGCCAGCAGGACGCCGGCGGAAGAGCAGTTCTTC.

The chain joins TRBV3-1 (or the pseudogene TRBV3-2) to TRBJ2-1; 7 nucleotides match TRBD1. CDR1 LGHDT and CDR2 YNNKEL come from the germline V gene (reference sequence). V trimming: 4 bases; J trimming: 9 bases; junction bases outside the gene matches: 3. The CDR3 runs 12 residues. CDR3 sequence (DNA): TGTGCCAGCAGCCTGACAGGGATTGAGCAGTTCTTC. It is translated as CASSLTGIEQFF.

The chain carries TRBV24-1 and TRBJ2-1; D is possibly TRBD2 (6 bases). CDR1 and CDR2 from the germline V gene are KGHDR and SFDVKD. This CDR3 has 13 residues. V lost 3 bases, J lost 14 bases, and 16 bases lay in between. In DNA form, the CDR3 reads TGTGCCACCAGTGATAGCGGGCCTACCGGGGAGTTCTTC. Protein: CATSDSGPTGEFF.

The gene calls are TRBV28 and TRBJ2-7, with 11 bases lining up with TRBD2. The germline CDR1 and CDR2 sequences are MDHEN and SYDVKM. The V gene end was trimmed by 10 bases and the J gene end by 4 bases; junction bases not matched to a gene: 9. CDR3 length equals 14 residues. The DNA for the CDR3 is TGTGCCACGATAGCGGGAGGGCCCTCTTACGAGCAGTACTTC. This encodes CATIAGGPSYEQYF.

The genes are TRBV5-6 and TRBJ1-2; D gene ambiguous. This CDR3 has 14 residues. V was clipped by 2 bases and J by 0 bases, with 8 bases between them. The germline V gene encodes CDR1 SGHDT and CDR2 YYEEEE. The CDR3 protein is CASSFRIPNYGYTF. As DNA, the CDR3 is TGTGCCAGCAGCTTCAGAATACCTAACTATGGCTACACCTTC.

This clone has a handful of counts. The rearrangement uses TRBV18 and TRBJ1-5, with TRBD1 matching 8 bases. In germline, CDR1 is KGHSH, CDR2 LQKENI. The CDR3 contains 13 residues. V was clipped by 6 bases and J by 6 bases; unmatched bases: 4. The DNA of the CDR3 is TGTGCCAGCTCGCTGCAGGGGGCTCAGCCCCAGCATTTT. It yields the protein CASSLQGAQPQHF.

V is TRBV7-8 and J is TRBJ2-6, with TRBD1 matching 7 bases. Germline CDR1 SGHVS, CDR2 FQNEAQ. The length of the CDR3 is 16 residues. Trimming removed 4 bases from V and 3 bases from J; junction bases left unmatched: 6. The CDR3 DNA follows: TGTGCCAGCAGCTCTCAGGGGGTGAGTGGGGCCAACGTCCTGACTTTC. Translated, it gives CASSSQGVSGANVLTF.

The V and J genes are TRBV6-2 or TRBV6-3 and TRBJ2-7; weak D call: TRBD2 (8 bases). The germline V and J ends were trimmed by 2 bases and 7 bases, with 15 bases remaining between them. The CDR3 is made up of 14 amino acids. Germline CDR1 is MNHEY and CDR2 is SVGEGT. CDR3 in amino acids: CASSYGLAGGEQYF. CDR3 coding DNA: TGTGCCAGCAGTTACGGACTAGCAGGGGGTGAGCAGTACTTC.

The chain is built from TRBV25-1 and TRBJ2-3, with TRBD2 identical over 8 bases. With 5 bases clipped from V and 2 bases from J, the junction kept 6 bases outside the gene matches. The CDR3 is 15 amino acids. Per germline, CDR1 MGHDK and CDR2 SYGVNS. CDR3 protein: CASSPRGGITDTQYF. The CDR3 nucleotides are TGTGCCAGCAGTCCCCGGGGGGGCATCACAGATACGCAGTATTTT.

This clone was recorded a few times. V is TRBV19 and J is TRBJ1-1; no reliable D call. The CDR3 has 15 residues. Looked up from germline, CDR1 is LNHDA and CDR2 is SQIVND (reference sequence). Between the trimmed V and J ends, which lost 4 bases and 0 bases, there was a span of 12 bases. DNA for the CDR3: TGTGCCAGTAGTACACCGGCGGGAGTGAACACTGAAGCTTTCTTT. Translating it yields CASSTPAGVNTEAFF.

This clone was observed once. The chain uses TRBV6-2 or TRBV6-3 and TRBJ2-1; weak D call: TRBD2 (5 bases). Germline assignment: CDR1 MNHEY and CDR2 SVGEGT. Deletions cut 3 bases from V and 7 bases from J, with 10 bases between. This CDR3 is 13 amino acids long. For the CDR3, the DNA is TGTGCCAGCAGTTATTTTTCGGGAAATGAGCAGTTCTTC. This sequence encodes CASSYFSGNEQFF.

The chain carries TRBV7-3 and TRBJ2-7; 7 positions agree with TRBD1. This CDR3 is 15 amino acids long. Germline CDR1 reads SGHTA; CDR2 reads FQGTGA. Germline trimming cut 2 bases from V and 4 bases from J; bases unmatched to any gene: 8. The CDR3: CASSLGQTGSYEQYF. The CDR3 DNA is TGTGCCAGCAGCTTAGGACAGACAGGGAGTTACGAGCAGTACTTC.